This is a list of T cell receptor beta chains from one sample in a study of vaccination and CD4 T cells after COVID-19. Antigens for these TCRs are unknown. TCRdb processed the PCR reads anew with MiXCR; each CDR3 protein has one entry. The sample includes 10,000 to 15,000 distinct CDR3 sequences, over 50% of them seen just once. Sequencing was done on a sample of CD4+ T cells from blood, cultured in vitro. All receptors derive from a human donor who had recovered from COVID-19. The CDR3 runs from the conserved cysteine through the conserved F or W. D genes are given only for firm matches. Where a row states a size, it is once, few, many or the class of an expanded clone; other rows omit it.

>TRBJ2-3|NA|TRBV20-1|NA
CSARDQGHHSRTDTQYF
TGCAGTGCTAGAGATCAGGGACACCACTCCAGGACAGATACGCAGTATTTT
>TRBJ2-3|NA|TRBV14|NA
CASSQGFSGQDQYF
TGTGCCAGCAGCCAAGGGTTTTCAGGACAAGATCAATATTTT
>TRBJ1-1|NA|TRBV27|once
CASSLSGREATEAFF
TGTGCCAGCAGTTTATCTGGCAGGGAGGCCACTGAAGCTTTCTTT
>TRBJ2-3|NA|TRBV7-2|NA
CASSLDGNTDTQYF
TGTGCCAGCAGCCTCGACGGAAACACAGATACGCAGTATTTT
>TRBJ2-2|NA|TRBV2|NA
CASSEVGHTGELFF
TGTGCCAGCAGTGAAGTCGGGCACACCGGGGAGCTGTTTTTT
>TRBJ2-3|TRBD1|TRBV7-3|once
CASSLRGQGTDTQYF
TGTGCCAGCAGCTTAAGGGGACAGGGCACAGATACGCAGTATTTT
>TRBJ2-1|NA|TRBV7-2|NA
CASSSGTYNEQFF
TGTGCCAGCAGCTCAGGGACCTACAATGAGCAGTTCTTC
>TRBJ2-7|NA|TRBV10-3|NA
CAIKGDPSTYEQYF
TGTGCCATCAAGGGGGACCCCTCGACCTACGAGCAGTACTTC
>TRBJ2-5|TRBD2|TRBV2|few
CASSIGLAGQETQYF
TGTGCCAGCAGCATCGGACTAGCGGGGCAAGAGACCCAGTACTTC
>TRBJ1-2|NA|TRBV6-1|NA
CASRVGGRPYGYTF
TGTGCCAGCAGAGTAGGTGGCAGACCCTATGGCTACACCTTC
>TRBJ1-1|NA|TRBV6-1|NA
CAISGSWGGDTEAFF
TGTGCCATCAGTGGGTCTTGGGGGGGGGACACTGAAGCTTTCTTT
>TRBJ2-1|NA|TRBV2|once
CASSEVAGRYNEQFF
TGTGCCAGCAGTGAAGTGGCGGGACGGTACAATGAGCAGTTCTTC
>TRBJ2-7|NA|TRBV11-2|few
CASSPLRGNRDLYEQYF
TGTGCCAGCAGCCCCCTTAGGGGGAACAGGGACCTCTACGAGCAGTACTTC
>TRBJ2-3|TRBD2|TRBV4-3|NA
CASSKTLAGVDTQYF
TGCGCCAGCAGCAAGACACTAGCGGGAGTAGATACGCAGTATTTT
>TRBJ1-1|NA|TRBV5-1|NA
CATSLGSANTEAFF
TGCGCCACCTCGTTAGGGTCGGCGAACACTGAAGCTTTCTTT
>TRBJ2-5|NA|TRBV27|NA
CASRFRQETQYF
TGTGCCAGCAGGTTCCGGCAAGAGACCCAGTACTTC
>TRBJ1-1|NA|TRBV19|NA
CASSGQRFTEAFF
TGTGCCAGTAGTGGACAGCGGTTTACTGAAGCTTTCTTT
>TRBJ1-5|TRBD1|TRBV9|NA
CASSVGTGGQPQHF
TGTGCCAGCAGCGTAGGGACAGGGGGGCAGCCCCAGCATTTT
>TRBJ1-2|TRBD1|TRBV7-9|NA
CASSVWAGTGLYGYTF
TGCGCCAGCAGCGTCTGGGCCGGGACAGGGCTTTATGGCTACACCTTC
>TRBJ1-1|TRBD1|TRBV19|few
CASSILNRGMNTEAFF
TGTGCCAGTAGTATCCTCAACAGGGGAATGAACACTGAAGCTTTCTTT
>TRBJ2-1|NA|TRBV2|NA
CASSANRRIAYNEQFF
TGTGCCAGCAGCGCTAACAGGAGGATCGCCTACAATGAGCAGTTCTTC
>TRBJ2-5|NA|TRBV23-1|once
CASGGLGGEETQYF
TGCGCCAGCGGGGGTTTGGGTGGGGAAGAGACCCAGTACTTC
>TRBJ2-7|NA|TRBV29-1|NA
CSVARDQLGYEQYF
TGCAGCGTTGCCCGGGACCAGTTAGGATACGAGCAGTACTTC
>TRBJ1-6|NA|TRBV6-1|NA
CASSPRSSYNSPLHF
TGTGCCAGCAGTCCCCGGAGCTCCTATAATTCACCCCTCCACTTT
>TRBJ1-3|TRBD1|TRBV19|NA
CASAGGGNTIYF
TGTGCCAGTGCAGGGGGAGGAAACACCATATATTTT
>TRBJ1-5|NA|TRBV27|NA
CASRPLFTGDYSNQPQHF
TGTGCCAGCAGACCCCTCTTCACGGGGGATTATAGCAATCAGCCCCAGCATTTT
>TRBJ2-7|TRBD2|TRBV7-9|NA
CASSLYGGAANEQYF
TGTGCCAGCAGCTTATACGGGGGGGCTGCCAACGAGCAGTACTTC
>TRBJ1-6|NA|TRBV12-3/TRBV12-4|NA
CASSLSKGLNSPLHF
TGTGCCAGCAGTTTAAGTAAGGGATTGAATTCACCCCTCCACTTT
>TRBJ2-5|NA|TRBV28|NA
CASSTGATLGETQYF
TGTGCCAGCAGTACCGGGGCCACCCTCGGAGAGACCCAGTACTTC
>TRBJ1-5|NA|TRBV20-1|NA
CSASIYSNQPQHF
TGCAGTGCGAGCATTTATAGCAATCAGCCCCAGCATTTT
>TRBJ2-2|TRBD1|TRBV18|NA
CASSPPTGTGELFF
TGTGCCAGCTCACCACCGACAGGGACCGGGGAGCTGTTTTTT
>TRBJ2-7|NA|TRBV6-5|NA
CASSYAPQDPYEQYF
TGTGCCAGCAGTTACGCTCCTCAGGATCCCTACGAGCAGTACTTC